One and the same sample provided the 5 T cell receptor beta chains below, sequenced in a study of spatial heterogeneity in lung cancer. MiXCR, run by TCRdb on the 5' RACE reads, gives a single entry per CDR3 protein. The sample holds 50,000 or so distinct CDR3 sequences, about 12% seen once. Time point: blood at routine non-recurrence follow-up after resection. This specimen was PBMCs, taken at follow-up. These receptors were obtained from a male donor with early-stage non-small cell lung cancer.

This clonotype was seen ten or more times. The chain combines TRBV7-2 with TRBJ2-1, with 7 bases aligning to TRBD1. Unmatched junction bases numbered 13, after V lost 7 bases and J lost 10 bases. Germline V gene lookup returns CDR1 SGHTA and CDR2 FQGNSA. This CDR3 region has 14 residues. In nucleotides, the CDR3 is TGTGCCAGCACCTCGGACAGGTCGTCTACAGAGCAGTTCTTC. Translating it yields CASTSDRSSTEQFF.

This clonotype was seen repeatedly, ten times or more. The chain combines TRBV7-9 with TRBJ2-7; no firm D call. From germline, CDR1 is SEHNR and CDR2 FQNEAQ (reference sequence). This CDR3 is 12 amino acids long. V dropped 0 bases and J dropped 6 bases, with 6 bases sitting between them. The chain's CDR3 is CASSLAASEQYF. The CDR3, as DNA: TGTGCCAGCAGCTTAGCCGCGAGCGAGCAGTACTTC.

This clonotype was picked up many times. The V gene is TRBV18, the J gene TRBJ2-7, with a tentative D call TRBD2 (6 bases). Germline V gives CDR1 KGHSH, CDR2 LQKENI. Trimming cost V 3 bases and J 2 bases, with 14 bases left between them. The CDR3 totals 15 residues. Written as DNA, the CDR3 is TGTGCCAGCTCACCCGGAGGGACTTTGCCCTACGAGCAGTACTTC. Residues: CASSPGGTLPYEQYF. The entire variable domain, with the rest obtained from reference TRBV18 and TRBJ2-7, is as follows: NAGVMQNPRHLVRRRGQEARLRCSPMKGHSHVYWYRQLPEEGLKFMVYLQKENIIDESGMPKERFSAEFPKEGPSILRIQQVVRGDSAAYFCASSPGGTLPYEQYFGPGTRLTVT.

This clonotype was picked up many times. This chain uses TRBV6-7 with TRBJ1-6, with TRBD1 as a possible D gene (6 bases). TRBV6-7 is marked as an open reading frame, function uncertain. V was trimmed by 2 bases and J by 1 base, leaving 15 bases between them. This CDR3 is 18 amino acids long. CDR3 sequence reads: CASSYGQFRGSYNSPLHF. The CDR3 nucleotides read TGTGCCAGCAGTTACGGACAGTTCCGTGGATCCTATAATTCACCCCTCCACTTT.

This clonotype has just a few counts. This sequence joins TRBV7-9 and TRBJ1-1, with 9 bases matching TRBD1. Germline values: CDR1 SEHNR, CDR2 FQNEAQ (reference sequence). Germline trimming cut 4 bases from V and 3 bases from J; bases unmatched to any gene: 6. The CDR3 has 15 residues. The CDR3 loop is CASSSTGGVDTEAFF. The CDR3 nucleotides are TGTGCCAGCAGCTCGACAGGGGGGGTCGACACTGAAGCTTTCTTT. The variable domain in full, completed from reference TRBV7-9 and TRBJ1-1, reads DTGVSQNPRHKITKRGQNVTFRCDPISEHNRLYWYRQTLGQGPEFLTYFQNEAQLEKSRLLSDRFSAERPKGSFSTLEIQRTEQGDSAMYLCASSSTGGVDTEAFFGQGTRLTVV.